This TCR beta chain appears in the sequencing data of a study of cytomegalovirus exposure and HLA in healthy donors. This CDR3 comprises 13 residues. CDR1 and CDR2 (germline): KGHSH, LQKENI. V lost 5 bases and J 7 bases, leaving 14 bases between the germline ends. To note about this clone: Antigen: not known.

This table comes from immunoSEQ multiplex PCR, and its TCRdb copy is limited to in-frame clones, with some not included. The profile shows about 150,000 clones, approximately 90% of them singletons. Whole-study findings and limits: The investigators catalogued some 150 TCR beta chains as cytomegalovirus-associated.

The clonotype was recovered from a man aged 18-30 years in good health and CMV-seronegative. Sequenced sample: PBMCs. The V gene is TRBV18, the J gene TRBJ1-2; perhaps TRBD1 as D (5 bases). CDR3 sequence: CASSSQGGSGYTF. In nucleotides, the CDR3 is TGTGCCAGCTCATCCCAGGGCGGAAGTGGCTACACCTTC.